The 28 T cell receptor delta chains given below trace back to one sample, sequenced in a study of gamma-delta chains in newborns, infants, children. TCRdb reapplied CATT to the reads. The sample lists 6,100 or so delta-chain clones; more than 12% were seen once. Sample: blood, taken at baseline. These receptors were obtained from a child who was a newborn, infant or young child, either healthy, febrile or measles-vaccinated (not recorded which).

This clone came up many times. The chain uses TRDV2 and TRDJ1; TRDD3 matches 8 bases. The germline V gene encodes CDR1 GEAIGNYY and CDR2 EKD. There are 19 residues in the CDR3. The J segment lost 2 bases and the V segment lost 0 bases, leaving 16 bases of the junction unmatched. CDR3 sequence: CACDTVLLLPTGGTDKLIF. CDR3 nucleotide sequence: TGTGCCTGTGACACCGTTCTCTTACTCCCTACTGGGGGTACCGATAAACTCATCTTT.

This clone has a handful of counts. The likely explanation is a read error, given a far larger clone one base away. This chain links TRDV1 with TRDJ1; maybe TRDD3 (6 bases). Germline CDR1 reads TSWWSYY; CDR2 reads QGS. The CDR3 spans 20 residues. V lost 2 bases and J lost 0, with 25 bases in between. The DNA of the CDR3 is TGTGCTCTTGGGGAAGGCGTAAACCACTGGGAAAAAAGAAACACCGATAAACTCATCTTT. Translating it yields CALGEGVNHWEKRNTDKLIF.

This clone is termed medium-sized. This chain uses TRDV2 with TRDJ3; the D gene is possibly TRDD3 (5 bases). Germline values: CDR1 GEAIGNYY, CDR2 EKD. The length of the CDR3 is 19 residues. Trimming removed 3 bases from V and 2 bases from J, with 19 bases in between. The CDR3 spells CACDPAWEKATWDTRQMFF. The CDR3 DNA follows: TGTGCCTGTGACCCGGCCTGGGAAAAGGCTACCTGGGACACCCGACAGATGTTTTTC.

In its sample, this clone is medium-sized. The rearrangement joins TRDV2 to TRDJ1; D unresolved. Germline V gives CDR1 GEAIGNYY, CDR2 EKD. This CDR3 comprises 18 residues. V was shortened by 3 bases and J by 10 bases, with 32 bases between the two germline ends. The CDR3 sequence: CACDGVGRSTSNVVRLIF. The CDR3 DNA sequence: TGTGCCTGTGACGGGGTGGGACGGTCCACTTCGAATGTGGTTAGACTCATCTTT.

By share of the sample, this clone is medium-sized. Only one base separates this from a far larger clonotype, so it likely reflects a read error. The rearrangement links TRDV3 to TRDJ1, with 13 positions matching TRDD3. The CDR3 sequence is 17 residues long. The germline CDR1 and CDR2 sequences are TVYSNPD and GDNSRS (reference sequence). V lost 5 bases, J lost 3 bases, and 15 bases stayed unmatched. The CDR3 loop reads CAPHNAYWGIRADKLIF. In nucleotides, the CDR3 is TGTGCCCCTCATAATGCCTACTGGGGGATACGGGCCGATAAACTCATCTTT.

The chain uses TRDV2 and TRDJ1; weak D call: TRDD3 (6 bases). The length of the CDR3 is 17 residues. The germline V gene has CDR1 GEAIGNYY and CDR2 EKD. Trimming took 3 bases from V and 1 from J, leaving 20 bases between them. The DNA for the CDR3 is TGTGCCTGTGACCCCTGGGTCCTAGGGGGAAGCACCGATAAACTCATCTTT. It translates to CACDPWVLGGSTDKLIF.

As regards this clone: A clone one base away is much larger, so this may be a read error. The sample carries other DNA sequences with the same CDR3. V is TRDV2 and J is TRDJ1; maybe TRDD3 (6 bases). Germline CDR1 and CDR2: GEAIGNYY and EKD. The CDR3 consists of 18 residues. Trimming stripped 3 bases from V and 8 bases from J, with 30 bases between. The CDR3 DNA reads as TGTGCCTGTGACCCTTTAGCTGGTACTGGAGGATACACCCGAAAACTCATCTTT. Translation gives CACDPLAGTGGYTRKLIF.

Comment on this clone: A clone one base away is much larger, so this may be a read error. The genes are TRAV29/DV5 and TRDJ1, with unresolved D. The length of the CDR3 is 13 residues. The V end lost 2 bases, the J end lost 10 bases, and 18 bases lay between the germline ends. Germline CDR1 and CDR2: NSMFDY and ISSIKDK. The CDR3 nucleotides are TGTGCAGCAAGGGGAATCGCTTGTGGCAGACTCATCTTT. Protein: CAARGIACGRLIF.

This clone was seen a handful of times. The sample contains more than one DNA sequence encoding this CDR3. V and J are TRDV2 and TRDJ2; TRDD3 agrees at 8 bases. In germline, CDR1 is GEAIGNYY, CDR2 EKD. CDR3 length: 19 residues. V trimming: 3 bases; J trimming: 0 bases; junction bases outside the gene matches: 14. The CDR3 loop is CACDPIRTGGDALTAQLFF. CDR3 nucleotides: TGTGCCTGTGACCCAATCCGTACTGGGGGTGACGCTTTGACAGCACAACTCTTCTTT.

This clone is labeled as large. This CDR3 is also generated by other DNA sequences in the sample. The CDR3 DNA is TGTGCCTATAGGCCTTCCTACTGGGGGATCACCGATAAACTCATCTTT. It yields the protein CAYRPSYWGITDKLIF. This chain uses TRDV3 with TRDJ1, with D maybe TRDD3 (10 bases). The CDR3 has 16 amino acids. Germline CDR1 reads TVYSNPD; CDR2 reads GDNSRS (reference sequence). Trimming removed 4 bases from V and 1 base from J, with 22 bases in between.

This clone is judged medium-sized. The rearrangement links TRDV3 to TRDJ1; TRDD3 aligns across 13 bases. With V trimmed by 3 bases and J by 4 bases, 8 bases remained unmatched. The V gene's germline CDR1 is TVYSNPD and CDR2 GDNSRS (reference sequence). The CDR3 runs to 15 residues. The CDR3 loop reads CALADWGIRNDKLIF. CDR3 DNA sequence: TGTGCCTTAGCGGACTGGGGGATACGCAACGATAAACTCATCTTT.

This clone is categorized as medium-sized. The chain links TRDV2 to TRDJ1; D remains unclear. There are 17 residues in the CDR3. The V gene's germline CDR1 is GEAIGNYY and CDR2 EKD. Between the trimmed V and J ends, which lost 2 bases and 0 bases, there was a span of 18 bases. The CDR3 here is CACDKLAEHTYTDKLIF. CDR3 bases: TGTGCCTGTGACAAGCTCGCCGAACACACGTACACCGATAAACTCATCTTT.

V gene TRDV1 combines with J gene TRDJ1, with 10 bases fitting TRDD3. V was clipped by 0 bases and J by 0 bases; unmatched bases: 40. CDR3 length equals 29 residues. Germline V gives CDR1 TSWWSYY, CDR2 QGS. The CDR3 DNA reads as TGTGCTCTTGGGGAACTAGAGGCGGCTAATTCGGTCCACTATCCTACGGGTATGGGGGATACTGGGGACACCGATAAACTCATCTTT. Protein sequence: CALGELEAANSVHYPTGMGDTGDTDKLIF.

The rearrangement links TRDV2 to TRDJ1; tentative D call: TRDD3 (5 bases). The CDR3 extends over 15 amino acids. CDR1 and CDR2 from the germline V gene are GEAIGNYY and EKD. Trimming took off 3 bases at V and 4 bases at J, with 17 bases between the two ends. CDR3 amino acids: CACDGLTGHFDKLIF. CDR3 DNA: TGTGCCTGTGACGGGTTGACTGGACATTTCGATAAACTCATCTTT.

Comment on this clone: This sequence is one base from a far larger clone and is likely a read error. The CDR3 bases are TGTGCTCTTGGGGAACTTTCCCCGTCCTCCCTACGTGGTGTGGGGGACCGATACGCTTTGACAGCACAACTCTTCTTT. It yields the protein CALGELSPSSLRGVGDRYALTAQLFF. J is TRDJ2 and V is TRDV1; 7 nucleotides line up with TRDD3. CDR1 and CDR2 (germline): TSWWSYY, QGS. Trimming removed 0 bases from V and 0 bases from J; junction bases left unmatched: 31. This CDR3 region has 26 residues.

This chain joins TRDV2 and TRDJ1; 12 positions agree with TRDD3. The CDR3 spans 26 residues. Germline assignment: CDR1 GEAIGNYY and CDR2 EKD. Trimming took 0 bases from V and 5 from J; bases not matched to a gene: 36. CDR3 nucleotide sequence: TGTGCCTGTGACACCGGGAGTCCGAGCCCTAGGCCACGCCGTTACTGGGGGATACCGTACAGGGATAAACTCATCTTT. It translates to CACDTGSPSPRPRRYWGIPYRDKLIF.

This clone was counted a few times. This chain connects TRDV2 to TRDJ1, with TRDD3 identical over 9 bases. The CDR3 is 16 residues long. V lost 5 bases, J lost 8 bases, and 17 bases stayed unmatched. The germline gives CDR1 GEAIGNYY, CDR2 EKD. The CDR3 spells CACVFTGGQGPRKLIF. The CDR3 DNA reads TGTGCCTGTGTCTTTACTGGGGGACAGGGTCCCCGGAAACTCATCTTT.

Details on this clone: With a much larger clone just one base away, this may be a read error. This sample includes further DNA sequences coding for the same CDR3. The gene calls are TRDV3 and TRDJ1, with D unclear. Germline-derived CDR1 and CDR2 are TVYSNPD and GDNSRS (reference sequence). CDR3 size: 12 residues. CDR3: CAFGGARDKLIF. Here the CDR3 DNA reads TGTGCTTTTGGCGGTGCCCGAGATAAACTCATCTTT.

This clone showed up many times. This chain links TRDV1 with TRDJ1, with 10 positions matching TRDD3. CDR3 length: 21 amino acids. V lost 0 bases, J lost 10 bases, and 26 bases stayed unmatched. Germline assignment: CDR1 TSWWSYY and CDR2 QGS. The CDR3 reads CALGELKGLPTLGDMGGGLIF. CDR3 coding DNA: TGTGCTCTTGGGGAACTAAAGGGACTTCCTACCCTGGGGGATATGGGGGGCGGACTCATCTTT.

This clone ranks as medium-sized. The V call is TRDV1, the J call TRDJ1, with a weak D call TRDD3 (5 bases). Germline loops: CDR1 TSWWSYY, CDR2 QGS. The CDR3 is 15 amino acids. With 1 base removed from V and 5 bases from J, the gap between germline ends came to 14 bases. The chain's CDR3 is CALGEQPLAVDKLIF. In DNA form, the CDR3 reads TGTGCTCTTGGGGAACAGCCACTGGCGGTAGATAAACTCATCTTT.

The chain links TRDV1 to TRDJ1, with TRDD3 matching 10 bases. CDR1 and CDR2 from the germline V gene are TSWWSYY and QGS. V dropped 5 bases and J dropped 1; count of bases not matched to a gene: 28. The CDR3 totals 23 residues. As DNA, the CDR3 is TGTGCTCTTGGGTTACAACCCCTTTCCTGTCACTGGGGGATTAGGGGGTGCACCGATAAACTCATCTTT. Translating it yields CALGLQPLSCHWGIRGCTDKLIF.

The genes are TRDV1 and TRDJ1, with 9 positions matching TRDD3. The trim removed 3 bases at V and 2 bases at J, leaving 16 bases unmatched. Germline assignment: CDR1 TSWWSYY and CDR2 QGS. CDR3 length: 19 amino acids. DNA for the CDR3: TGTGCTCTTGGGGAGTTCCTGGTGGTGGGGGATAGAAGGACCGATAAACTCATCTTT. Translated, it gives CALGEFLVVGDRRTDKLIF.

Details on this clone: The sample holds other DNA sequences that translate to the same CDR3. The genes are TRDV2 and TRDJ1; weak D call: TRDD3 (8 bases). Trimming shortened V by 0 bases and J by 2 bases, and 42 bases separated the two germline ends. CDR1 is GEAIGNYY, CDR2 EKD, per germline. The CDR3 is made up of 25 amino acids. CDR3 bases: TGTGCCTGTGACACCGGCTCCCACCAGGCGCACCGTATCCTTCCTTGGGGGATCTCGACCGATAAACTCATCTTT. It encodes CACDTGSHQAHRILPWGISTDKLIF.

The rearrangement joins TRDV2 to TRDJ1; D remains ambiguous. V lost 3 bases to trimming and J lost 0 bases, with 16 bases between them. Per the germline V gene, CDR1 is GEAIGNYY and CDR2 is EKD. This CDR3 region has 16 residues. The CDR3 region is CACDHLRTPYTDKLIF. The CDR3 DNA follows: TGTGCCTGTGACCACCTCCGGACACCCTACACCGATAAACTCATCTTT.

This clone has just a few counts. The chain links TRDV2 to TRDJ1; 8 nucleotides line up with TRDD3. This CDR3 is built from 19 residues. The germline gives CDR1 GEAIGNYY, CDR2 EKD. V was pared by 0 bases and J by 0 bases, with 14 bases of the junction left unmatched. The CDR3 sequence is CACDTLLITGGPYTDKLIF. In DNA form, the CDR3 reads TGTGCCTGTGACACCCTCCTTATTACTGGGGGCCCGTACACCGATAAACTCATCTTT.

The V gene is TRDV1, the J gene TRDJ1, with unresolved D. The CDR3 consists of 16 residues. Trimming left V 0 bases short and J 0 bases short, with 11 bases between. Germline V gene lookup returns CDR1 TSWWSYY and CDR2 QGS. Written as DNA, the CDR3 is TGTGCTCTTGGGGAACTAGCCCAGCTGTACACCGATAAACTCATCTTT. It specifies CALGELAQLYTDKLIF.

Concerning this clone: The junction differs from germline at one of its ends, possibly a read error. This sample also contains other DNA sequences that code for the same CDR3. This chain uses TRDV3 with TRDJ1; 9 bases fit TRDD3. The CDR3 runs to 20 residues. Per the germline V gene, CDR1 is TVYSNPD and CDR2 is GDNSRS (reference sequence). The CDR3 sequence is CASLLYWGTVLLGGTDKLIF. As DNA, the CDR3 is TGCGCCTCCCTCCTTTACTGGGGGACTGTCCTCCTCGGTGGCACCGATAAACTCATCTTT.

Within the sample, this clone is large. CDR3 in amino acids: CASQGGDVTDKLIF. CDR3 DNA: TGTGCCTCCCAAGGGGGGGATGTGACCGATAAACTCATCTTT. The chain links TRDV3 to TRDJ1; 7 nucleotides line up with TRDD3. Germline CDR1 TVYSNPD, CDR2 GDNSRS (reference sequence). This CDR3 has 14 amino acids. V lost 4 bases, J lost 2 bases, and 10 bases stayed unmatched.